This passage covers 26 T cell receptor beta chains from one sample sequenced in a study of T cell repertoires in cytomegalovirus infection. TCRdb ran MiXCR on the reads and lists one entry per CDR3 protein. The sample includes around 280,000 distinct CDR3 sequences, about 13% seen only once; the top ten take 8.5% to 10%. Material: PBMCs. These TCRs come from a human donor in good health (CMV status not recorded). Some clones in this sample may be carry-over from other donors' samples.

About this clonotype: A much larger clone is a single base away; this may be a read error. This rearrangement joins TRBV7-6 to TRBJ1-1, with 8 bases fitting TRBD1. The CDR3 runs to 14 residues. Germline values: CDR1 SGHVS, CDR2 FNYEAQ. The CDR3 loop reads CAGSRGQGNTEAFF. The CDR3 nucleotides are TGTGCCGGCAGTCGCGGACAGGGTAACACTGAAGCTTTCTTT.

Ten or more counts support this clonotype. The V and J genes are TRBV7-2 and TRBJ1-2, with TRBD1 matching over 9 bases. The length of the CDR3 is 13 residues. Germline values: CDR1 SGHTA, CDR2 FQGNSA. Trimming took 5 bases from V and 6 from J; bases not matched to a gene: 4. The CDR3 nucleotides are TGTGCCAGCAGCCCAGGGGACAGGGATGGCTACACCTTC. As protein: CASSPGDRDGYTF.

In the case of this clonotype: This may arise from a read error, as a much more abundant clone is one base away. The V gene is TRBV7-9, the J gene TRBJ1-1; possibly TRBD1 for D (5 bases). CDR3 length equals 15 residues. Germline CDR1 and CDR2: SEHNR and FQNEAQ (reference sequence). With 5 bases removed from V and 5 bases from J, the gap between germline ends came to 18 bases. The CDR3 nucleotides read TGTGCCAGCAGCGAACTGGTGAGGGGTGTGACTGAAGCTTTCTTT. This gives the protein CASSELVRGVTEAFF.

This clonotype was recorded at least ten times. The gene calls are TRBV7-3 and TRBJ1-1; D gene unclear. The germline CDR1 and CDR2 sequences are SGHTA and FQGTGA. V lost 5 bases and J 2 bases, leaving 21 bases between the germline ends. The CDR3 spans 17 residues. The CDR3 protein is CASSLLSRVGENTEAFF. The CDR3 DNA follows: TGTGCCAGCAGCCTCCTTAGCCGGGTCGGAGAAAACACTGAAGCTTTCTTT.

A few counts support this clonotype. The V and J genes are TRBV5-4 and TRBJ1-2; a possible D gene is TRBD1 (6 bases). V shed 0 bases and J shed 4 bases, with 10 bases lying between them. The V gene's germline CDR1 is SGHNT and CDR2 YYREEE (reference sequence). The CDR3 runs 14 residues. The CDR3 here is CASSLGQVIYGYTF. CDR3 sequence (DNA): TGTGCCAGCAGCTTGGGACAGGTTATCTATGGCTACACCTTC. Drawing the rest from reference TRBV5-4 and TRBJ1-2, the complete variable domain is ETGVTQSPTHLIKTRGQQVTLRCSSQSGHNTVSWYQQALGQGPQFIFQYYREEENGRGNFPPRFSGLQFPNYSSELNVNALELDDSALYLCASSLGQVIYGYTFGSGTRLTVV.

A few counts support this clonotype. This sequence joins TRBV14 and TRBJ2-1, with D possibly TRBD2 on 6 matching bases. The V end was cut by 0 bases, the J end by 10 bases, with 13 bases between. Germline CDR1 reads SGHDN; CDR2 reads FVKESK. The CDR3 runs to 14 residues. As DNA, the CDR3 is TGTGCCAGCAGCCAAGATACGGAGGGAACCGAGCAGTTCTTC. Translating gives CASSQDTEGTEQFF.

This clonotype was recorded a few times. This chain connects TRBV12-3 or TRBV12-4 to TRBJ2-7; TRBD1 matches 7 bases. J was trimmed by 7 bases and V by 6 bases; bases with no gene match: 6. The length of the CDR3 is 12 residues. The CDR3 bases are TGTGCCAGCAGAACTTCGGGACAGGAGCAGTACTTC. Protein product: CASRTSGQEQYF.

This clonotype was detected many times. The CDR3 region is CASSSPGRLEAFF. In DNA form, the CDR3 reads TGTGCCAGCAGCTCCCCGGGGCGTTTAGAGGCTTTCTTT. The V gene is TRBV6-2 or TRBV6-3, the J gene TRBJ1-1, with a tentative D call TRBD1 (5 bases). The CDR3 loop spans 13 amino acids. Trimming cost V 6 bases and J 11 bases, with 19 bases left between them. Germline values: CDR1 MNHEY, CDR2 SVGEGT.

The gene calls are TRBV6-4 and TRBJ2-2; D ambiguous. This CDR3 has 13 residues. Trimming removed 2 bases from V and 5 bases from J, with 6 bases in between. The germline gives CDR1 MRHNA, CDR2 SNTAGT. The CDR3 nucleotides are TGTGCCAGCAGTGACACCGAAACCGGGGAGCTGTTTTTT. This gives the protein CASSDTETGELFF.

About this clonotype: The junction departs from germline at one end; a sequencing error may be responsible. V is TRBV7-3 and J is TRBJ2-1; D might be TRBD2 (6 bases). From germline, CDR1 is SGHTA and CDR2 FQGTGA. The CDR3 covers 14 residues. The DNA of the CDR3 is TGTGCCAGCAGCGTAATCGGGACTGACAATGAGCAGCTCTTC. It yields the protein CASSVIGTDNEQLF.

This clonotype was seen repeatedly, ten times or more. V gene TRBV7-2 combines with J gene TRBJ2-1; 8 bases line up with TRBD2. The CDR3 extends over 16 amino acids. The germline V gene encodes CDR1 SGHTA and CDR2 FQGNSA. V dropped 2 bases and J dropped 9; count of bases not matched to a gene: 12. The DNA of the CDR3 is TGTGCCAGCAGCTTAATTCGGGCGGGAGGAGTCGGTGAGCAGTTCTTC. Protein sequence: CASSLIRAGGVGEQFF.

The sample holds many counts of this clonotype. The chain recombines TRBV6-2 or TRBV6-3 with TRBJ1-1; weak D call: TRBD1 (5 bases). CDR1 is MNHEY and CDR2 is SVGEGT in the germline V gene. V shed 6 bases and J shed 6 bases, with 14 bases lying between them. This CDR3 comprises 13 residues. In nucleotides, the CDR3 is TGTGCCAGCAGCCACAGGCGGGAGGCTGAAGCTTTCTTT. It codes for CASSHRREAEAFF.

Here the CDR3 DNA reads TGTGCCAGCAGGACAGGGGGGAACACTGAAGCTTTCTTT. Translated: CASRTGGNTEAFF. This sequence joins TRBV6-2 or TRBV6-3 and TRBJ1-1; 9 nucleotides agree with TRBD1. Trimming took 6 bases from V and 1 from J; bases not matched to a gene: 0. The CDR3 sequence is 13 residues long. Germline V gene sequence: CDR1 MNHEY, CDR2 SVGEGT.

The chain joins TRBV20-1 to TRBJ2-7; 7 bases fit TRBD1. The CDR3 contains 14 residues. V was pared by 3 bases and J by 2 bases, with 7 bases of the junction left unmatched. The V gene's germline CDR1 is DFQATT and CDR2 SNEGSKA (reference sequence). CDR3 amino acids: CSASRQGSPYEQYF. The CDR3 DNA reads as TGCAGTGCTAGCCGACAGGGATCCCCCTACGAGCAGTACTTC.

In this sample, this clonotype turned up many times. The chain joins TRBV25-1 to TRBJ1-1; D ambiguous. CDR3 length equals 13 residues. The V end was cut by 0 bases, the J end by 6 bases, with 8 bases between. The V gene's germline CDR1 is MGHDK and CDR2 SYGVNS. DNA of the CDR3: TGTGCCAGCAGTGAATATATAGCGGCTGAAGCTTTCTTT. Its protein is CASSEYIAAEAFF.

In its sample, this clonotype was seen a few times. The genes are TRBV29-1 and TRBJ2-2; 8 positions agree with TRBD1. The length of the CDR3 is 13 residues. V was pared by 7 bases and J by 7 bases, with 8 bases of the junction left unmatched. CDR1 SQVTM and CDR2 ANQGSEA come from the germline V gene. CDR3 DNA sequence: TGCAGCGCTCAGGGACAGGCAAGCGGGGAGCTGTTTTTT. It yields the protein CSAQGQASGELFF.

This clonotype was seen repeatedly, ten times or more. J is TRBJ2-1 and V is TRBV7-9; 10 bases are shared with TRBD2. Germline-derived CDR1 and CDR2 are SEHNR and FQNEAQ (reference sequence). This CDR3 has 18 amino acids. V was clipped by 5 bases and J by 0 bases; unmatched bases: 10. The CDR3 DNA reads TGTGCCAGCAGCAAACTAGCGGGGACCGGGCGCTCCTACAATGAGCAGTTCTTC. This sequence encodes CASSKLAGTGRSYNEQFF.

This clonotype occurred many times. The rearrangement joins TRBV7-2 to TRBJ2-6; the D is unclear. CDR1 is SGHTA, CDR2 FQGNSA, per germline. The CDR3 length is 15 residues. Trimming removed 5 bases at V and 3 bases at J, with 11 bases between. Written as DNA, the CDR3 is TGTGCCAGCAGCCTCAGGTTGGGTGGGGCCAACGTCCTGACTTTC. Protein sequence: CASSLRLGGANVLTF.

This clonotype appeared many times. The chain recombines TRBV7-2 with TRBJ2-2; D is possibly TRBD2 (6 bases). The CDR3 spans 12 residues. Germline V gene lookup returns CDR1 SGHTA and CDR2 FQGNSA. Deletions cut 6 bases from V and 6 bases from J, with 8 bases between. CDR3 DNA: TGTGCCAGCAGGGGACTTTCCGGGGAGCTGTTTTTT. This gives the protein CASRGLSGELFF. The variable domain in full, completed from reference TRBV7-2 and TRBJ2-2, reads GAGVSQSPSNKVTEKGKDVELRCDPISGHTALYWYRQSLGQGLEFLIYFQGNSAPDKSGLPSDRFSAERTGGSVSTLTIQRTQQEDSAVYLCASRGLSGELFFGEGSRLTVL.

The V gene is TRBV30, the J gene TRBJ1-2; D unresolved. The length of the CDR3 is 15 residues. Trimming stripped 0 bases from V and 2 bases from J, with 13 bases between. Germline values: CDR1 GTSNPN, CDR2 SVGIG (reference sequence). In nucleotides, the CDR3 is TGTGCCTGGAGTGTAGAGCGGAGCCCAAACTATGGCTACACCTTC. It codes for CAWSVERSPNYGYTF.

There are many counts of this clonotype. This CDR3 is CASSLELAVAYEQYF. For the CDR3, the DNA is TGTGCCAGCAGCTTAGAGCTAGCGGTGGCCTACGAGCAGTACTTC. The rearrangement links TRBV7-2 to TRBJ2-7; 7 bases agree with TRBD2. The junction had 5 bases not matched to a gene; V was cut back by 1 base and J by 2 bases. The germline CDR1 and CDR2 sequences are SGHTA and FQGNSA. The CDR3 has 15 amino acids.

The V and J genes are TRBV7-9 and TRBJ1-1, with D possibly TRBD1 on 5 matching bases. The V and J ends lost 7 bases and 3 bases respectively, with 18 bases between them. Germline values: CDR1 SEHNR, CDR2 FQNEAQ (reference sequence). The CDR3 runs 15 residues. In nucleotides, the CDR3 is TGTGCCAGCACCCCATCCTGGGGGAGGGACACTGAAGCTTTCTTT. Translation gives CASTPSWGRDTEAFF.

At least ten counts were recorded for this clonotype. The chain joins TRBV12-3 or TRBV12-4 to TRBJ1-5; tentatively, D is TRBD1 (5 bases). Trimming shortened V by 3 bases and J by 7 bases, and 13 bases separated the two germline ends. The CDR3 length is 14 residues. CDR3 residues: CASSLGREEQPQHF. CDR3 bases: TGTGCCAGCAGTTTGGGCAGGGAGGAGCAGCCCCAGCATTTT.

This clonotype was detected a few times. This sequence joins TRBV7-3 and TRBJ2-1; 8 nucleotides match TRBD2. The CDR3 contains 15 residues. V shed 6 bases, J shed 0 bases, and the junction held 4 bases outside the gene matches. Germline values: CDR1 SGHTA, CDR2 FQGTGA. The CDR3 spells CASSRGLGSYNEQFF. DNA for the CDR3: TGTGCCAGCAGTAGGGGACTAGGCTCCTACAATGAGCAGTTCTTC.

The chain carries TRBV7-3 and TRBJ2-6; D not certain. The germline gives CDR1 SGHTA, CDR2 FQGTGA. The CDR3 totals 16 residues. Trimming cost V 1 base and J 0 bases, with 7 bases left between them. CDR3 sequence reads: CASSLNGFSGANVLTF. The CDR3 coding sequence is TGTGCCAGCAGCTTAAACGGATTCTCTGGGGCCAACGTCCTGACTTTC.

At least ten counts were recorded for this clonotype. This chain connects TRBV12-3 or TRBV12-4 to TRBJ2-5; possibly TRBD1 for D (6 bases). CDR3 length equals 15 residues. V lost 1 base and J lost 5, with 14 bases in between. The CDR3 protein is CASSLDRDLEETQYF. CDR3 in DNA: TGTGCCAGCAGTTTAGACAGGGATTTGGAGGAGACCCAGTACTTC.